This T cell receptor beta chain was found in a study of T cells in tuberculosis. Study results and caveats: Selection depended on which cryopreserved specimens were available.

The time point was: new active TB diagnosis, blood taken before or within 7 days of starting treatment. HIV-seronegative South African adults aged 18 years or older had newly diagnosed active tuberculosis. Each clinical donor contributed on average approximately 100,000 T cells from unsorted cryopreserved PBMC. The germline V gene has CDR1 LGHNT and CDR2 FRNRAP. J was trimmed by 6 bases and V by 9 bases; bases with no gene match: 9. The CDR3 has 13 amino acids. The assay was immunoSEQ multiplex PCR, and TCRdb's table has in-frame clones only and misses some. Seen here are around 40,000 clones, approximately 94% observed once, and the top ten hold roughly 4%. This clone occurred once. What it binds is unknown.

The starting material was PBMCs, obtained at tuberculosis diagnosis. This receptor was taken from an adult with tuberculosis. The J gene is TRBJ2-3, the V gene TRBV12-5; 7 bases align to TRBD2. This CDR3 reads CASLGGWTDTQYF. CDR3 nucleotides: TGTGCTAGCTTGGGGGGGTGGACGGATACGCAGTATTTT.